This T cell receptor (beta chain) was found in a study of spatial heterogeneity in lung cancer. Study as a whole: Where they were available, follow-up PBMC samples were sequenced, at a median of about 2 years after resection.

MiXCR, applied by TCRdb to the 5' RACE reads, yields one record per CDR3 protein. The data hold under 75,000 distinct CDR3 sequences, with approximately 8.9% observed a single time. Time point specified: blood at routine non-recurrence follow-up after resection. Trimming removed 2 bases at V and 4 bases at J, with 17 bases between. This CDR3 is built from 16 residues. Germline loops: CDR1 SGHDT, CDR2 YYEEEE. This clonotype was seen at least ten times. This receptor was obtained from a female donor with early-stage non-small cell lung cancer. The rearrangement links TRBV5-6 to TRBJ2-3; D is perhaps TRBD2 (6 bases). Here the sequenced sample was PBMCs, taken at follow-up. The CDR3 nucleotides are TGTGCCAGCAGCTTTCGAGGGGCGGGATCGGCAGATACGCAGTATTTT. It translates to CASSFRGAGSADTQYF.